A single sample is the source of the 29 T cell receptor beta chains below, sequenced in a study of blood T cell repertoires in COVID-19. Produced via immunoSEQ multiplex PCR; TCRdb's table is partial and in-frame only. The sample shows hundreds of thousands of clones, 85% to 90% of them seen only once. Input material: PBMCs or T cells enriched from blood (not recorded which). These receptors were taken from a woman aged 25 to 39 who had recovered from COVID-19.

V usage is TRBV3-1 (or the pseudogene TRBV3-2) and J usage is TRBJ1-3; D possibly corresponds to TRBD1 (5 bases). Germline V gene lookup returns CDR1 LGHDT and CDR2 YNNKEL (reference sequence). V lost 3 bases and J lost 6, with 12 bases in between. The length of the CDR3 is 14 residues. The CDR3 DNA reads as TGTGCCAGCAGCCAGAATTGGGGGGAAAACACCATATATTTT. This translates into CASSQNWGENTIYF.

The chain has TRBV28 and TRBJ1-4, with no clear D. The CDR3 has 13 amino acids. Trimming pared 8 bases from V and 5 bases from J, leaving 12 bases between. Germline loops: CDR1 MDHEN, CDR2 SYDVKM. The CDR3 loop is CASEGLWNEKLFF. In DNA form, the CDR3 reads TGTGCCAGCGAGGGTTTGTGGAATGAAAAACTGTTTTTT.

The chain couples TRBV6-2 or TRBV6-3 to TRBJ1-3, with D possibly matching TRBD1 (5 bases). This CDR3 region has 15 residues. V dropped 5 bases and J dropped 3 bases, with 14 bases sitting between them. The germline CDR1 and CDR2 sequences are MNHEY and SVGEGT. The CDR3 DNA sequence: TGTGCCAGCAGTGGACATCTATCGGGTGGAAACACCATATATTTT. It specifies CASSGHLSGGNTIYF.

The gene calls are TRBV7-2 and TRBJ2-1, with D perhaps matching TRBD2 (5 bases). CDR3 size: 16 residues. V gave up 1 base and J gave up 2 bases, with 12 bases separating them. CDR1 and CDR2 from the germline V gene are SGHTA and FQGNSA. The CDR3 DNA follows: TGTGCCAGCAGCTTAGATACGGGCGGGCCCTACAATGAGCAGTTCTTC. Its translation: CASSLDTGGPYNEQFF.

This chain links TRBV5-1 with TRBJ1-2, with D unclear. The CDR3 consists of 15 residues. Trimming pared 4 bases from V and 5 bases from J, leaving 18 bases between. Germline V lookup: CDR1 SGHRS, CDR2 YFSETQ. This chain's CDR3 is CASSATAGASYGYTF. Here the CDR3 DNA reads TGCGCCAGCAGCGCCACGGCGGGAGCGTCTTATGGCTACACCTTC.

This chain connects TRBV21-1 to TRBJ2-3; TRBD2 is the table's D call and was not checked against the DNA. TRBV21-1 counts as a pseudogene. The CDR3 sequence is 16 residues long. The CDR3 loop is CASRDTSGRSTDTQYF. The CDR3 coding sequence is TGTGCCAGCAGAGATACTAGCGGGAGATCCACAGATACGCAGTATTTT.

The rearrangement uses TRBV5-4 and TRBJ1-2, with a possible D match to TRBD1 (5 bases). CDR3 length: 15 amino acids. The germline CDR1 and CDR2 sequences are SGHNT and YYREEE (reference sequence). V gave up 0 bases and J gave up 5 bases, with 14 bases separating them. CDR3 protein: CASSLAGQTVYGYTF. For the CDR3, the DNA is TGTGCCAGCAGCTTGGCGGGTCAGACAGTATATGGCTACACCTTC.

The chain couples TRBV24-1 to TRBJ2-1; 11 bases line up with TRBD2. Germline CDR1 and CDR2: KGHDR and SFDVKD. The V segment lost 2 bases and the J segment 5 bases; nucleotides outside the gene matches: 1. The length of the CDR3 is 15 residues. The CDR3 bases are TGTGCCACCAGTGATTCGGGACTAGCGGACAATGAGCAGTTCTTC. It yields the protein CATSDSGLADNEQFF.

V and J are TRBV7-2 and TRBJ1-3, with a weak D call TRBD1 (5 bases). The germline gives CDR1 SGHTA, CDR2 FQGNSA. Trimming pared 3 bases from V and 4 bases from J, leaving 13 bases between. CDR3 length: 15 amino acids. The CDR3 reads CASSFDGRVGNTIYF. CDR3 DNA: TGTGCCAGCAGCTTCGACGGCAGGGTGGGAAACACCATATATTTT.

The genes are TRBV19 and TRBJ2-3, with 8 bases that match TRBD2. Germline-derived CDR1 and CDR2 are LNHDA and SQIVND (reference sequence). V was pared by 5 bases and J by 10 bases, with 8 bases of the junction left unmatched. CDR3 length: 13 residues. This CDR3 reads CASSSSRREAQYF. The CDR3 DNA is TGTGCCAGTAGTTCGAGTAGGCGGGAGGCGCAGTATTTT.

This chain joins TRBV28 and TRBJ1-3; no firm D call. Deletions cut 2 bases from V and 0 bases from J, with 11 bases between. Germline V CDR1 and CDR2: MDHEN, SYDVKM. The CDR3 loop spans 16 amino acids. CDR3 sequence reads: CASSLMRANSGNTIYF. The DNA of the CDR3 is TGTGCCAGCAGTTTAATGAGGGCCAACTCTGGAAACACCATATATTTT. Full variable domain (missing parts from reference TRBV28 and TRBJ1-3): DVKVTQSSRYLVKRTGEKVFLECVQDMDHENMFWYRQDPGLGLRLIYFSYDVKMKEKGDIPEGYSVSREKKERFSLILESASTNQTSMYLCASSLMRANSGNTIYFGEGSWLTVV.

The chain combines TRBV10-3 with TRBJ1-1; D is possibly TRBD1 (6 bases). The germline V gene encodes CDR1 ENHRY and CDR2 SYGVKD. V was cut by 7 bases and J by 1 base, with 13 bases left in between. This CDR3 comprises 14 residues. CDR3: CAINQQGWNTEAFF. The CDR3 DNA is TGTGCCATCAACCAACAGGGCTGGAACACTGAAGCTTTCTTT.

This chain connects TRBV9 to TRBJ2-1, with TRBD2 matching over 9 bases. After removal of 4 bases from V and 2 bases from J, the junction contained 28 bases not matched to a gene. Germline V gene lookup returns CDR1 SGDLS and CDR2 YYNGEE. The CDR3 totals 23 residues. The CDR3 sequence is CASSSPGTAERTSVKMPYNEQFF. In DNA form, the CDR3 reads TGTGCCAGCAGCTCCCCGGGGACAGCGGAAAGGACTAGCGTCAAGATGCCCTACAATGAGCAGTTCTTC.

The rearrangement links TRBV29-1 to TRBJ1-6, with TRBD1 matching 7 bases. The CDR3 is 15 amino acids. The V segment lost 1 base and the J segment 5 bases; nucleotides outside the gene matches: 5. The germline V gene encodes CDR1 SQVTM and CDR2 ANQGSEA. The CDR3 nucleotides are TGCAGCGTTGAAGGGAGACAGGGCCATAATTCACCCCTCCACTTT. This sequence encodes CSVEGRQGHNSPLHF.

V is TRBV28 and J is TRBJ1-4; D not certain. V lost 2 bases and J 7 bases, leaving 11 bases between the germline ends. The CDR3 is made up of 14 amino acids. Germline CDR1 is MDHEN and CDR2 is SYDVKM. The CDR3: CASSLSPPVEKLFF. In DNA form, the CDR3 reads TGTGCCAGCAGTTTAAGTCCGCCAGTTGAAAAACTGTTTTTT.

The chain uses TRBV3-1 (or the pseudogene TRBV3-2) and TRBJ1-1; D remains ambiguous. CDR1 is LGHDT and CDR2 is YNNKEL in the germline V gene (reference sequence). CDR3 length equals 15 residues. Between the trimmed V and J ends, which lost 1 base and 1 base, there was a span of 10 bases. The CDR3 coding sequence is TGTGCCAGCAGCCAAGTCTCGCGGGGGAACACTGAAGCTTTCTTT. Residues: CASSQVSRGNTEAFF.

As to this clone: The junction does not match germline at one end; this may be a read error. The V gene is TRBV7-2, the J gene TRBJ1-2, with no clear D. The CDR3 spans 12 residues. Per the germline V gene, CDR1 is SGHTA and CDR2 is FQGNSA. The CDR3: CASRLGGGGYTF. The CDR3 bases are TGTGCCAGCAGATTAGGAGGCGGTGGCTACACCTTC.

The chain combines TRBV6-5 with TRBJ2-1, with 10 nucleotides matching TRBD2. V dropped 2 bases and J dropped 5; count of bases not matched to a gene: 0. The germline V gene has CDR1 MNHEY and CDR2 SVGAGI. This CDR3 contains 14 residues. The CDR3 reads CASSYSGRDNEQFF. The CDR3 nucleotides read TGTGCCAGCAGTTACAGCGGGAGGGACAATGAGCAGTTCTTC.

The genes are TRBV18 and TRBJ1-5; D gene ambiguous. CDR3 length: 16 residues. From germline, CDR1 is KGHSH and CDR2 LQKENI. V lost 5 bases and J lost 4, with 18 bases in between. CDR3 sequence reads: CASSAAVAPSNQPQHF. CDR3 DNA: TGTGCCAGCTCAGCTGCTGTGGCTCCAAGTAATCAGCCCCAGCATTTT.

CDR3 sequence reads: CASGSESPLNTEAFF. The CDR3 bases are TGTGCCAGCGGTTCAGAATCCCCCTTGAACACTGAAGCTTTCTTT. This chain uses TRBV6-5 with TRBJ1-1, with D uncertain. The CDR3 is 15 amino acids. The ends were cut back, 8 bases at V and 0 bases at J, with 16 bases in the middle. Germline V CDR1 and CDR2: MNHEY, SVGAGI.

Details on this clone: Other DNA sequences in the same sample also yield this CDR3. The V gene is TRBV28, the J gene TRBJ2-7; 7 bases are a match to TRBD1. CDR1 and CDR2 (germline): MDHEN, SYDVKM. V was pared by 6 bases and J by 2 bases, with 4 bases of the junction left unmatched. CDR3 length: 13 residues. CDR3 nucleotide sequence: TGTGCCAGCAGATTGCAGGGGGCCTACGAGCAGTACTTC. This encodes CASRLQGAYEQYF. The variable domain in full, completed from reference TRBV28 and TRBJ2-7, reads DVKVTQSSRYLVKRTGEKVFLECVQDMDHENMFWYRQDPGLGLRLIYFSYDVKMKEKGDIPEGYSVSREKKERFSLILESASTNQTSMYLCASRLQGAYEQYFGPGTRLTVT.

The chain combines TRBV28 with TRBJ2-2; TRBD2 is a possible D gene (6 bases). The V gene lost 3 bases and the J gene lost 5 bases, with 7 bases spanning the gap. There are 13 residues in the CDR3. CDR1 MDHEN and CDR2 SYDVKM come from the germline V gene. The CDR3 region has the DNA TGTGCCAGCAGTTTGGAGGGAACCGGGGAGCTGTTTTTT. This translates into CASSLEGTGELFF.

V is TRBV7-9 and J is TRBJ1-1; TRBD1 matches 8 bases. Looked up from germline, CDR1 is SEHNR and CDR2 is FQNEAQ (reference sequence). This CDR3 is built from 14 residues. V was clipped by 4 bases and J by 4 bases; unmatched bases: 5. CDR3 sequence reads: CASSSRGQVTEAFF. CDR3 bases: TGTGCCAGCAGCTCCAGGGGGCAAGTCACTGAAGCTTTCTTT.

The chain carries TRBV30 and TRBJ1-5; 11 bases line up with TRBD1. This CDR3 comprises 13 residues. With 7 bases clipped from V and 7 bases from J, the junction kept 6 bases outside the gene matches. The germline V gene has CDR1 GTSNPN and CDR2 SVGIG (reference sequence). In DNA, the CDR3 is TGTGCCTTCGGACAGGGGGCACGGCAGCCCCAGCATTTT. This gives the protein CAFGQGARQPQHF.

V gene TRBV27 combines with J gene TRBJ1-2, with 7 bases identical to TRBD1. The CDR3 is made up of 15 amino acids. The V and J ends lost 5 bases and 3 bases, in that order; junction bases with no gene match: 9. CDR1 is MNHEY and CDR2 is SMNVEV in the germline V gene (reference sequence). This CDR3 is CASSTRQGKDYGYTF. The CDR3 coding sequence is TGTGCCAGCAGTACCCGACAGGGAAAGGACTATGGCTACACCTTC.

The chain couples TRBV7-2 to TRBJ1-1, with 8 bases aligning to TRBD1. Germline V gene data show CDR1 as SGHTA and CDR2 as FQGNSA. V lost 1 base, J lost 0 bases, and 13 bases stayed unmatched. This CDR3 is 19 amino acids long. The CDR3 here is CASSLGGGRTGTLNTEAFF. The CDR3 DNA reads TGTGCCAGCAGCTTAGGGGGGGGTAGGACAGGGACCCTGAACACTGAAGCTTTCTTT.

V and J are TRBV5-4 and TRBJ1-2; D not certain. With 0 bases removed from V and 2 bases from J, the gap between germline ends came to 14 bases. Germline-derived CDR1 and CDR2 are SGHNT and YYREEE (reference sequence). This CDR3 contains 16 residues. CDR3 region: CASSLELMRGNYGYTF. For the CDR3, the DNA is TGTGCCAGCAGCTTGGAACTGATGCGGGGAAACTATGGCTACACCTTC. Filled out from reference TRBV5-4 and TRBJ1-2, the complete variable domain reads ETGVTQSPTHLIKTRGQQVTLRCSSQSGHNTVSWYQQALGQGPQFIFQYYREEENGRGNFPPRFSGLQFPNYSSELNVNALELDDSALYLCASSLELMRGNYGYTFGSGTRLTVV.

The chain has TRBV29-1 and TRBJ1-1; D gene unclear. Germline CDR1 and CDR2: SQVTM and ANQGSEA. The CDR3 runs to 13 residues. Trimming left V 7 bases short and J 2 bases short, with 14 bases between. CDR3 sequence: CSATRGRNTEAFF. The CDR3 bases are TGCAGCGCAACCAGAGGGCGAAACACTGAAGCTTTCTTT.

The chain uses TRBV7-9 and TRBJ1-1, with TRBD1 identical over 8 bases. From germline, CDR1 is SEHNR and CDR2 FQNEAQ (reference sequence). Trimming at V came to 6 bases and at J to 1 base, leaving 4 bases not matched to a gene. The CDR3 has 14 amino acids. The CDR3 DNA is TGTGCCAGCAGTTACAGGGGGGAGAACACTGAAGCTTTCTTT. Translation gives CASSYRGENTEAFF.